This TCR beta chain was identified in a study of cytomegalovirus exposure and HLA in healthy donors. Across the whole study: Early on, a data release was issued that held roughly 86 million unique TCRs from HLA-typed donors.

Regarding this clone: As yet, its antigen is unknown.

The primer mix had 60 Vbeta and 13 Jbeta primers. Data came from immunoSEQ multiplex PCR; TCRdb stores just in-frame clones and leaves some out. The sample shows over 130,000 clones, more than 75% of them seen only once. Overall study findings and caveats: When analyzed later, a missense DCLRE1C variant was found to be linked to TCR beta V- and J-gene trimming. Among CMV-associated TCR beta chains, most appeared HLA-restricted in a later analysis.

This CDR3 comprises 17 residues. Germline V gene lookup returns CDR1 MDHEN and CDR2 SYDVKM. The J segment lost 5 bases and the V segment lost 1 base, leaving 11 bases of the junction unmatched. Sequenced: PBMCs. V gene TRBV28 combines with J gene TRBJ2-5, with 9 bases matching TRBD1. The TCR originated in a man in his forties in good health and CMV-seronegative. The CDR3 bases are TGTGCCAGCAGTTTATTCTTGGGACAGGGAGGGTTGGAGACCCAGTACTTC. It translates to CASSLFLGQGGLETQYF. The full variable domain, in which reference TRBV28 and TRBJ2-5 provide the parts outside the CDR3, is DVKVTQSSRYLVKRTGEKVFLECVQDMDHENMFWYRQDPGLGLRLIYFSYDVKMKEKGDIPEGYSVSREKKERFSLILESASTNQTSMYLCASSLFLGQGGLETQYFGPGTRLLVL.